This T cell receptor beta chain emerged from a study of tissue T cells after allogeneic stem cell transplantation (dated by TCRdb to about 2022). At the level of the whole study: The study profiled TCR beta repertoires across many tissues from research autopsies of patients with and without GVHD, plus mouse models of GVHD. The human arm was conducted as a prospective observational study, and neither blinding nor randomization was performed.

This clone was recorded once. Its cognate antigen has yet to be identified. Mouse gene names and germline sequences are the ones reported for this receptor. The read stops 1 residue short of the end of the CDR3; the missing end is completed from the germline J gene. The library was generated by the immunoSEQ multiplex PCR assay. Adaptive Biotechnologies performed TCRbeta CDR3 sequencing at survey depth and reported CDR3 sequences, V/J genes, productive frequency, and template counts. Amplification of TCR beta CDR3 regions started from genomic DNA instead of RNA. In the paper's pipeline: Jensen-Shannon divergence served to quantify pairwise repertoire overlap between tissues, with 0 meaning identical and 1 meaning complete divergence. Based on pairwise JSD values, tissues were grouped by single-linkage agglomerative hierarchical clustering, and the results were shown as dendrograms. GLIPH2 was applied to all patient samples using simulation_depth 1000, kmer_min_depth 3, and cdr3_length_cutoff 8, and only groups with more than two unique CDR3s were retained. A standardized tissue-overlap score extrapolated Jaccard GLIPH-group overlap across patients to a standard repertoire size of 1000 clones. Linear mixed-effect models, with tissue as a fixed effect and individual as a random effect, were used to test how diversity related to clinical or experimental variables. The source is immuneACCESS, and TCRdb retained only in-frame sequences with V and J called. Part of the clones is not carried over; for the studies checked, unresolved V genes explain less than half of this, and the remainder is unexplained. The V and J calls and clone size come from that table; D and trimming were worked out from the DNA. The sample profile shows roughly 51,000 clones; about 73% of them were found once. Around 0.6% of the sample is taken by the ten largest.

What the research found in general, with its limitations: Few T cell clones were found to be shared across patients, but shared repertoire signatures across patients were revealed in a tissue-specific fashion by motif-based clustering. In both patients and mice, T cells from blood and spleen covered only a limited part of the TCR repertoire found in tissues. Sampling depth was acknowledged as a limitation, and the patient cohort was both small and clinically heterogeneous. Within patients, how anatomically similar tissues were was a major factor shaping TCR repertoire composition, regardless of disease or transplant status. Which tissue TCRs were alloreactive or antigen-specific was not determined in the study, and some of the clones might have been host cells that persisted.

The CDR3 runs 14 amino acids, cysteine and phenylalanine included. The CDR3 was read in part: 39 bases, with the frame set at base 1. V is reduced by 0 bases and J by 1 base, leaving a spacing of 8 bases between them. In the germline V gene (reference sequence), CDR1 corresponds to NNHNN and CDR2 to SYGAGS. The chain is made from TRBV13-2 and TRBJ2-7; TRBD1 is possibly the D segment (5 matching bases). This clonotype originated in a pool of C57BL/6 mice in good health. The sample was sorted cells pooled from one or two spleens. Incomplete CDR3 DNA: TGTGCCAGCGGTGATGCGCGGACATCCTATGAACAGTAC. Its amino acids are CASGDARTSYEQY. The CDR3, in full, reads CASGDARTSYEQYF.